The T cell receptor beta chain described here comes from a study of T-cell reconstitution after alpha-beta-depleted transplantation in children. This clonotype appeared a few times. Preparing the TCRbeta library involved the use of unique molecular identifiers. TCRdb processed the PCR reads anew with MiXCR; each CDR3 protein has one entry. The sample lists about 350,000 distinct CDR3 sequences; 13% were seen once. The receptor was isolated from a human donor who donated a stem cell graft to a child with Fanconi anemia. The sequences come from PBMCs, collected from the stem cell graft.

For the CDR3, the DNA is TGCGCCAGCAGCCTAACAGGGGACCGTAGTCAGCCCCAGCATTTT. Its protein is CASSLTGDRSQPQHF. V gene TRBV5-1 combines with J gene TRBJ1-5; 7 nucleotides align to TRBD1. Germline-derived CDR1 and CDR2 are SGHRS and YFSETQ. The CDR3 extends over 15 amino acids. V trimming: 4 bases; J trimming: 6 bases; junction bases outside the gene matches: 10. Full variable domain (remainder filled in from reference TRBV5-1 and TRBJ1-5): KAGVTQTPRYLIKTRGQQVTLSCSPISGHRSVSWYQQTPGQGLQFLFEYFSETQRNKGNFPGRFSGRQFSNSRSEMNVSTLELGDSALYLCASSLTGDRSQPQHFGDGTRLSIL.